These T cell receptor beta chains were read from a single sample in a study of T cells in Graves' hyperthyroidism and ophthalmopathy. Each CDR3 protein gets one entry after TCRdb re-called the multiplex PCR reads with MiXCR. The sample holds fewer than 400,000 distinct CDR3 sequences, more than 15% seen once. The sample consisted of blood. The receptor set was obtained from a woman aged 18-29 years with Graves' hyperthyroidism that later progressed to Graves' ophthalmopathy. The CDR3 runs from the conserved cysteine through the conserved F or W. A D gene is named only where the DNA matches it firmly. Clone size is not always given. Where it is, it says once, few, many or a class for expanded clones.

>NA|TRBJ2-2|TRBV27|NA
TGTGCCAGCAGTTTAGACAGTCGTGGGGAGCTGTTTTTT
CASSLDSRGELFF
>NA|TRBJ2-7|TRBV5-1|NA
TGCGCCAGCAGCTTGACAGAGAACTCCTACGAGCAGTACTTC
CASSLTENSYEQYF
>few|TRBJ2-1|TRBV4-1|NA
TGCGCCAGCAGCAGGGTTTTTAGCGGAATCGGCAATGAGCAGTTCTTC
CASSRVFSGIGNEQFF
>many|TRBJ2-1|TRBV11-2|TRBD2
TGTGCCAGCAGCTCTATAGCGGGAAGGTCCTACAATGAGCAGTTCTTC
CASSSIAGRSYNEQFF
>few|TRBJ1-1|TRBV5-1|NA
TGCGCCAGCAGGTTAGGACAAACTGAAGCTTTCTTT
CASRLGQTEAFF
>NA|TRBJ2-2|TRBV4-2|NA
TGTGCCAGCAGCCAAGATCAGGGGGGCACCGGGGAGCTGTTTTTT
CASSQDQGGTGELFF
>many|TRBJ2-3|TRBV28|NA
TGTGCCAGCAGTCTCCTCGGACCTCCGGTCCCTAGCACAGATACGCAGTATTTT
CASSLLGPPVPSTDTQYF
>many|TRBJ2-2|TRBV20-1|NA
TGCAGTGCTAGGGATCCCCCGAACACCGGGGAGCTGTTTTTT
CSARDPPNTGELFF
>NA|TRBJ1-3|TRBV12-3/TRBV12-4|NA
TGTGCCAGCAGTGTAGACGCGAGCTCTGGAGACACCATATATTTT
CASSVDASSGDTIYF
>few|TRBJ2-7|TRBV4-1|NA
TGCGCCAGCAGCCAAGAGGGGGATGCCGAGCAGTACTTC
CASSQEGDAEQYF
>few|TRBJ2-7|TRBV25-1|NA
TGTGCCAGCGTGAGCCGGGACTCCCTCGAGCAGTACTTC
CASVSRDSLEQYF
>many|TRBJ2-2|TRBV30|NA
TGTGCCTGGAGGACCCCTTGGACCGGGGAGCTGTTTTTT
CAWRTPWTGELFF
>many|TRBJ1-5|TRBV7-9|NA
TGTGCCAGCAGTGATGACCGGGATCAGCCCCAGCATTTT
CASSDDRDQPQHF
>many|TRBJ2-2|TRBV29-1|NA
TGCAGCGACCGAAAGTGGTCGGGTGCGAACACCGGGGAGCTGTTTTTT
CSDRKWSGANTGELFF
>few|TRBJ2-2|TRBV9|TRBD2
TGTGCCAGCAGCGCCGGACTAGCGGTGCATACCGGGGAGCTGTTTTTT
CASSAGLAVHTGELFF
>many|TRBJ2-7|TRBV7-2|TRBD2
TGTGCCAGCAGCTTAGGACTAGCGGTCGAGCAGTACTTC
CASSLGLAVEQYF
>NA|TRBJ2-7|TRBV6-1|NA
TGTGCCAGCAGAGACCAGAGCCTAGGGGGCGAGCAGTACTTC
CASRDQSLGGEQYF
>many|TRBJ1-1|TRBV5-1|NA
TGCGCCAGCAGCCTGACAGGCCCAAACACTGAAGCTTTCTTT
CASSLTGPNTEAFF
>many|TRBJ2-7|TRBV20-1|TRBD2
TGCAGTGCTAAGGGACTAGCGGTCTACGAGCAGTACTTC
CSAKGLAVYEQYF
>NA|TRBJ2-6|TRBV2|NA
TGTGCCAGCATCCCCGGCTTTACCTGGAATCTTGGGGCCAACGTCCTGACTTTC
CASIPGFTWNLGANVLTF
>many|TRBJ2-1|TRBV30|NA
TGTGCCTGGAGTGTAGTTGAGCAGTTCTTC
CAWSVVEQFF
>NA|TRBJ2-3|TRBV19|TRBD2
TGTGCCAGTAGTCGACGCCTTAGCGGGAAGAACAGTACGCAGTATTTT
CASSRRLSGKNSTQYF
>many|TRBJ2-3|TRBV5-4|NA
TGTGCCAGCAGCTTGGCGGGGGCAGACAGCACAGATACGCAGTATTTT
CASSLAGADSTDTQYF
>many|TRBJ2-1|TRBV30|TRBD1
TGTGCCTGGAGTGGGTATCGGACAGGGGGCTTCTACAATGAGCAGTTCTTC
CAWSGYRTGGFYNEQFF
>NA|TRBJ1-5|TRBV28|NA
TGTGCCAGCAGCCCAGACAGAGCGCACGAACAGCCCCAGCATTTT
CASSPDRAHEQPQHF
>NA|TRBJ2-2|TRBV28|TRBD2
TGTGCCAGCAGTCTAGGGACGGGACTAACCGAGGCCGGGGAGCTGTTTTTT
CASSLGTGLTEAGELFF
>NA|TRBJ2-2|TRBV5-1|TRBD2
TGCGCCAGCAGCTTGTACCCCGGGGGGACCGGGGAGCTGTTTTTT
CASSLYPGGTGELFF
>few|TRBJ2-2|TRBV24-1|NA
TGTGCCACCAGTGATTTTGACAGGATTGACACCGGGGAGCTGTTTTTT
CATSDFDRIDTGELFF
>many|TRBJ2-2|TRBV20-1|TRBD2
TGCAGTGCTAGAGATGTGGCGGGAGGTCACACCGGGGAGCTGTTTTTT
CSARDVAGGHTGELFF
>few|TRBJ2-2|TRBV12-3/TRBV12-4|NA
TGTGCCAGCAGTCTCAGGGCAACCGGGGAGCTGTTTTTT
CASSLRATGELFF
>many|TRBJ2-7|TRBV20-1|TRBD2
TGCAGTGCCGTGGCTGGGGGGGTCGAGCAGTACTTC
CSAVAGGVEQYF
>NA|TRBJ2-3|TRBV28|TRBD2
TGTGCCAGCAGACTAGCGGGAGGGCCTGGGCAGTATTTT
CASRLAGGPGQYF
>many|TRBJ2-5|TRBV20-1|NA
TGCAGTGCTGAAGAGACCCAGTACTTC
CSAEETQYF
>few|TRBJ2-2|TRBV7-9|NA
TGTGCCAGCAGCCCACGCATAGTGGCCGGGGAGCTGTTTTTT
CASSPRIVAGELFF
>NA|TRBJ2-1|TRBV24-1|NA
TGTGCCACCAGTGATAGGCAGGTCTACAATGAGCAGTTCTTC
CATSDRQVYNEQFF
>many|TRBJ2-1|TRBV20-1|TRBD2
TGCAGTGCTGGGACTAGCGATTCTGGTGAGCAGTTCTTC
CSAGTSDSGEQFF
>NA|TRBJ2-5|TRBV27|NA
TGTGCCAGCAGTTTATCGATGTACCAAGAGACCCAGTACTTC
CASSLSMYQETQYF
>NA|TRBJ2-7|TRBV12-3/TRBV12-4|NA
TGTGCCAGCAGTTTAGGAGGGGGGGCTTCTGTCTACGAGCAGTACTTC
CASSLGGGASVYEQYF
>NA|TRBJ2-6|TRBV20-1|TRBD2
TGCAGTGCGCGGGGGGGGTACTCTGGGGCCAACGTCCTGACTTTC
CSARGGYSGANVLTF
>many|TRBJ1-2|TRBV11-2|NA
TGTGCCAGCAGCTTAGGTCCCCCGGGATCAGTTCTAGGCTACACCTTC
CASSLGPPGSVLGYTF
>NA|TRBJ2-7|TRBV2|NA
TGTGCCAGCAGTGAAAAGCGCCAGGGGCGAACCTACGAGCAGTACTTC
CASSEKRQGRTYEQYF